This record concerns one TCR beta chain sequence. This entry comes from a study of STAT5B mutations in CD4+ large granular lymphocyte leukemia. TCRdb's copy holds only in-frame clones and misses some; the assay was immunoSEQ multiplex PCR. The sample lists tens of thousands of clones; more than 65% were seen once. V was clipped by 6 bases and J by 2 bases, with 5 bases between them. This CDR3 contains 11 residues. Germline CDR1 reads SNHLY; CDR2 reads FYNNEI. The clonotype comes from a human donor in good health. V and J are TRBV2 and TRBJ2-7; no reliable D call. The sequencing sample was made of CD4+ T cells from blood buffy coats. The CDR3 bases are TGTGCCAGCAGGGTGGCCTACGAGCAGTACTTC. Encoded protein: CASRVAYEQYF.